The entry that follows covers one T cell receptor beta chain sequence. This clone has only one observation. Its antigen has not been determined. One base away there is no much larger clone; base qualities are not given. These data are taken from a study of OX40 agonist ivuxolimab in advanced cancers. Looking at the study overall: Ivuxolimab was a fully human IgG2 agonistic monoclonal antibody targeting the costimulatory receptor OX40 (CD134). Partial responses were achieved by three dose-escalation patients, of whom one had hepatocellular carcinoma and two had cutaneous melanoma. Among the 52 dose-escalation patients, about 19 had hepatocellular carcinoma, roughly 15 melanoma, 9 renal cell carcinoma and 9 head and neck cancer. Patients were allowed to have had prior anti-PD-1, anti-PD-L1 or anti-CTLA-4 therapy, and approximately 41% of the dose-escalation patients had previously received checkpoint inhibitors. Intravenous ivuxolimab was administered to patients every 2 weeks at six dose levels: 0.01, 0.1, 0.3, 1.5, 3 and 10 mg/kg. The paper covers the monotherapy dose-escalation part of the phase I ivuxolimab trial, which included N ≈ 52 patients. The point of sequencing TCRbeta in the periphery was to test whether ivuxolimab changed TCR sequence diversity and drove clonal T-cell expansion. In the dose-escalation cohort, nearly 85% of patients were male, and the mean age was around 60 years with a range of roughly 20 to 79.

The germline V gene gives CDR1 as ENHRY and CDR2 as SYGVKD. The CDR3 contains 13 residues, cysteine and phenylalanine counted. The read is trimmed to its CDR3 DNA, 39 bases read in frame from base 1. Trimming takes 6 bases off V and 8 bases off J; junction bases not matched to a gene: 6. Genomic DNA was isolated from the sorted cells so that the TCRbeta CDR3 region could be sequenced. The immunoSEQ Assay was used to sequence the TCRbeta CDR3 regions. Held by TCRdb, this immuneACCESS table contains in-frame sequences only and omits some clones. Under half of the omission traces to an unresolved V gene where checked; the cause of the rest is unknown. The sample includes 50,000 to 65,000 clones, with approximately 86% observed a single time. In total, the top ten clones hold 2.8% of the sample. The paper as a whole reports these results and caveats: Clonal expansion of both CD4+ and CD8+ blood T cells was observed from baseline to week 6 at doses 0.1 to 3.0 mg/kg. On average, CD8+ T cells showed more expanded clones than CD4+ T cells after ivuxolimab. Antigen specificity was not determined for the clonally expanded peripheral T cells. Low levels of normalized T-cell clonal expansion were also seen in some patients who did not respond. In the 0.1-3.0 mg/kg groups, partial responders had among the lowest normalized peripheral clonal expansion, particularly in CD8+ T cells.

Patients with a history of autoimmune disease or receiving systemic immunosuppression were excluded from the trial. Peripheral blood for TCR sequencing was collected from all dose cohorts at baseline, on cycle 4 day 1, and on cycle 7 day 1. Samples came from an open-label, multicenter, first-in-human phase I dose-escalation trial of ivuxolimab. Adults with locally advanced or metastatic head and neck squamous cell, hepatocellular, melanoma or renal cell carcinoma were enrolled in the trial. Before TCR sequencing, CD4+ and CD8+ T cells were separately sorted from peripheral blood. This chain is built from TRBV10-3 and TRBJ2-1; TRBD2 agrees with 8 junctional bases. This specimen consisted of CD4+ or CD8+ T cells sorted from blood, obtained in a trial of the OX40 agonist ivuxolimab. This receptor was identified in an adult with an advanced solid tumor such as melanoma, head and neck, liver or kidney cancer. CDR3 loop: CAIREGLVDEQFF. The nucleotide sequence reads TGTGCCATCAGGGAGGGACTAGTCGATGAGCAGTTCTTC.